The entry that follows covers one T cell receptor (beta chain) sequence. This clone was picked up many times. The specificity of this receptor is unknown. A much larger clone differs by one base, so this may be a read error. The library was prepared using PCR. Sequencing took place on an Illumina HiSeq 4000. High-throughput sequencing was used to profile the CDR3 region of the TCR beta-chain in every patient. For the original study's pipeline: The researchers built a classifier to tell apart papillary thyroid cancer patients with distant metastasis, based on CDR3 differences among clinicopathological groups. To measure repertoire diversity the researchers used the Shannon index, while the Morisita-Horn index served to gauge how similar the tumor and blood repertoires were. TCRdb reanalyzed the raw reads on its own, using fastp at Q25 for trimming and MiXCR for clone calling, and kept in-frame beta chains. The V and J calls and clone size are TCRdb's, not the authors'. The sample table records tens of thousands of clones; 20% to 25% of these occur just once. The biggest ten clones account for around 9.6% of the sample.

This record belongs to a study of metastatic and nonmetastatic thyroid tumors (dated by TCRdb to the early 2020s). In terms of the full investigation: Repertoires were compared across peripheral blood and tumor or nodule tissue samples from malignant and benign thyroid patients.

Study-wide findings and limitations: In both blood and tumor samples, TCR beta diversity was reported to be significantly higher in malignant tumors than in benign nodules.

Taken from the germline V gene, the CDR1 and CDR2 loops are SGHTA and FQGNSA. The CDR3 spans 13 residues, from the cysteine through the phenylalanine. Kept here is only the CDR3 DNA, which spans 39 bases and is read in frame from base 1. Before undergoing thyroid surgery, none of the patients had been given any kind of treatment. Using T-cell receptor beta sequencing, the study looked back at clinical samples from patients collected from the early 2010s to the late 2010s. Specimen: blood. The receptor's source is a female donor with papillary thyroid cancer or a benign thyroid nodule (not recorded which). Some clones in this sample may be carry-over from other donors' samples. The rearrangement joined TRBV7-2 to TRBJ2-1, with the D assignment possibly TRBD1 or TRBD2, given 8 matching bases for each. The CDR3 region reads CAGSLNSGTGQFF. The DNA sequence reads TGTGCCGGCAGCTTGAATAGCGGGACAGGGCAGTTCTTC.